This entry features one TCR beta chain sequence. Its matching antigen is unknown. This sample is part of a study of T-cell reconstitution after alpha-beta-depleted transplantation in children. The CDR3 sequence is 17 residues long. Germline V gives CDR1 MNHEY, CDR2 SMNVEV (reference sequence). The V gene lost 5 bases and the J gene lost 1 base, with 18 bases spanning the gap. Unique molecular identifiers were used in preparing the TCRbeta library. TCRdb processed the PCR reads anew with MiXCR; each CDR3 protein has one entry. The sample holds around 270,000 distinct CDR3 sequences, nearly 8% seen once. General study results and limits: There were reportedly several hundred expanded graft clones from which alpha-beta T cells came about two months after transplant. Most T-cell counts and diversity one year after the transplant came from T cells that were newly produced. It was surviving recipient T cells and thymic progenitors that gave some patients high TCRbeta diversity at day 60.

The rearrangement uses TRBV27 and TRBJ1-3; maybe TRBD1 (6 bases). This material consisted of peripheral blood, taken 360 days after TCRalphabeta/CD19-depleted stem cell transplant. The source of this sequence is a female patient between 2 and 15 years old who had a stem cell transplant for Fanconi anemia, so the T cells may come from the graft donor. The CDR3 nucleotides read TGTGCCAGCAGTCCAGGGCCGGGACATCCGTCTGGAAACACCATATATTTT. Its translation is CASSPGPGHPSGNTIYF.